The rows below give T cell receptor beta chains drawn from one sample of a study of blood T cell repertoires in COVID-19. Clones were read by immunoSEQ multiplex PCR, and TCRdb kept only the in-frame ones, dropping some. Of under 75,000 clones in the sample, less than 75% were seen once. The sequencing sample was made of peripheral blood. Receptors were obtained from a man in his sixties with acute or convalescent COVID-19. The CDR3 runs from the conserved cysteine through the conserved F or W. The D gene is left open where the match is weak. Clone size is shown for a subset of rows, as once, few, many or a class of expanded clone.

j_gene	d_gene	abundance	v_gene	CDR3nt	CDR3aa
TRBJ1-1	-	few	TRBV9	TGTGCCAGCAGCGCGGACAGCGGGAACACTGAAGCTTTCTTT	CASSADSGNTEAFF
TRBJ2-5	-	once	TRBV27	TGTGCCAGCAGTTTAGGGGCCGGGCAGCAAGAGACCCAGTACTTC	CASSLGAGQQETQYF
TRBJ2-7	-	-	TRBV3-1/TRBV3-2	TGTGCCAGCCAGGGCCCTGACTACGAGCAGTACTTC	CASQGPDYEQYF
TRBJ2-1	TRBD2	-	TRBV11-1	TGTGCCAGCAGCACGACTAGCCGGAATGAGCAGTTCTTC	CASSTTSRNEQFF
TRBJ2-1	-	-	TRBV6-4	TGTGCCAGCAGTGATACGACTAGGGATATAGACAATGAGCAGTTCTTC	CASSDTTRDIDNEQFF
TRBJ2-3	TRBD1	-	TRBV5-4	TGTGCCAGCAGCTTGGATTTGGGGACAGGTAGCACAGATACGCAGTATTTT	CASSLDLGTGSTDTQYF
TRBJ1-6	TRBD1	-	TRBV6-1	TGTGCCAGCAGTGACCGGGACAGGGGGCTGGGAAATTCACCCCTCCACTTT	CASSDRDRGLGNSPLHF
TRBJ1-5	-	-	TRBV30	TGTGCCTGGAGTGCGACAACAAATCAGCCCCAGCATTTT	CAWSATTNQPQHF
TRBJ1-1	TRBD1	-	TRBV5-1	TGCGCCAGCAATCCCCTAGAGGGACAGGGGAACACTGAAGCTTTCTTT	CASNPLEGQGNTEAFF
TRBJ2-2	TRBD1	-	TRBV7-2	TGTGCCAGCAGCTTATGGGACAGTCGGGAGCTGTTTTTT	CASSLWDSRELFF
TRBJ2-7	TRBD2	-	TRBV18	TGTGCCAGCTCACGGGGACGGGAGGGATCCGAGCAGTACTTC	CASSRGREGSEQYF
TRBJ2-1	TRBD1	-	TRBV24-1	TGTGCCACCAGTGATTTGGGGGACAGGGAATACAATGAGCAGTTCTTC	CATSDLGDREYNEQFF
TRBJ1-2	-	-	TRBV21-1	TGTGCCAGCAGTTTCAACAGACAATTCTATGGCTACACCTTC	CASSFNRQFYGYTF
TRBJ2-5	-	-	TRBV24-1	TGTGCCACCAGGGGGGGAGCGGAGACCCAGTACTTC	CATRGGAETQYF
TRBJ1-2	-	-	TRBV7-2	TGTGCCAGCAGCTTAGGGACAGATTATGGCTACACCTTC	CASSLGTDYGYTF
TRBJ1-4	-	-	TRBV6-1	TGTGCCAGCAGTGAAAGAGGTGGTGGGTTAGGGAGGAATGAAAAACTGTTTTTT	CASSERGGGLGRNEKLFF
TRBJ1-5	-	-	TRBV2	TGTGCCAGCAGTGGGTCTGGCATGCAGCATTTT	CASSGSGMQHF
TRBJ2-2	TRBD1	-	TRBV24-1	TGTGCCACCAGACCCGGACAGGCCGAGAACACCGGGGAGCTGTTTTTT	CATRPGQAENTGELFF
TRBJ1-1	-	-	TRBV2	TGTGCCGGAAGTGTGGCGGACACTGAAGCTTTCTTT	CAGSVADTEAFF
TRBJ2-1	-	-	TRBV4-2	TGTGCCAGCAGCCAAGATCCCAGGGAGGTGAATGAGCAGTTCTTC	CASSQDPREVNEQFF
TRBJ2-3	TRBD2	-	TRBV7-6	TGTGCCAGCAGCTTAACGGGGGGGGGTACAGATACGCAGTATTTT	CASSLTGGGTDTQYF
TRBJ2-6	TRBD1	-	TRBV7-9	TGTGCCAGCATCCGGGACAGTATGGACTCTGGGGCCAACGTCCTGACTTTC	CASIRDSMDSGANVLTF
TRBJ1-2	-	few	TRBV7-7	TGTGCCAGCAGCCAACCGACAGCTAACTATGGCTACACCTTC	CASSQPTANYGYTF
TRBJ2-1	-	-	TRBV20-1	TGCAGTGCTAGAATGGGGCCTGAGCAGTTCTTC	CSARMGPEQFF
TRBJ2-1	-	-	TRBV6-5	TGTGCCAGCAGTTACGAGGGACACTCCTACAATGAGCAGTTCTTC	CASSYEGHSYNEQFF